This T cell receptor beta chain was found in a study of CD8 T cells in Susac syndrome. The authors sequenced TCR beta from blood CD8+ and CD4+ T cells. Relapsing-remitting disease, either stable or active, was present in the multiple sclerosis controls, who were treatment-naive patients. TEMRA cells were enriched by FACS, and CD4+ and CD8+ T cells were negatively isolated. This CDR3 has 13 residues. Germline-derived CDR1 and CDR2 are SQVTM and ANQGSEA. Trimming cost V 1 base and J 15 bases; bases outside gene matches: 11. RNA totalling 0.5 to 1 ug underwent reverse transcription with random hexamers. An immunoSEQ multiplex PCR amplified TCR beta CDR3 over 54 Vbeta and 13 Jbeta. Each CDR3 protein is one row after TCRdb ran MiXCR on the immunoSEQ multiplex PCR reads. This table has 160,000 or so distinct CDR3 sequences, nearly 97% appearing once.

The genes are TRBV29-1 and TRBJ2-1, with TRBD1 identical over 8 bases. The specimen sequenced was CD8+ T cells from PBMCs. The origin of this receptor is a human donor with multiple sclerosis. The CDR3 region has the DNA TGCAGCGTTGAAGTTGCAGGGGGCTTAGCTCCGTTCTTC. Encoded protein: CSVEVAGGLAPFF.